This paragraph covers one TCR beta chain sequence. What it recognizes is unknown. The Oncomine TCR Beta short-read assay was applied to DNA of cultured CD4+ T cells. TCRdb ran MiXCR on the PCR reads and lists one entry per CDR3 protein. The sample gives under 20,000 distinct CDR3 sequences, around 52% of which show up once; 7.5% is in the top ten. The entry originates in a study of vaccination and CD4 T cells after COVID-19. About the research overall: Cellular stimulation was performed using overlapping spike peptides derived from SARS-CoV-2, HCoV-NL63, HCoV-OC43 and HCoV-229E.

Treatment noted: approximately 9-day PBMC culture with coronavirus spike peptide pools or control peptides (ViraFEST assay). Whole-study findings and limits: A nonsignificant rise from roughly 21 to 40 was seen in the median number of SARS-CoV-2-reactive clonotypes.

Germline loops: CDR1 DFQATT, CDR2 SNEGSKA (reference sequence). V was pared by 3 bases and J by 3 bases, with 15 bases between. The CDR3 contains 14 residues. The specimen sequenced was CD4+ T cells from blood, cultured in vitro. The TCR sequence derives from a human donor who had recovered from COVID-19. The genes are TRBV20-1 and TRBJ2-7; D possibly uses TRBD1 or TRBD2 (6 bases each). This chain's CDR3 is CSASRGAPFYEQYF. The CDR3 region has the DNA TGCAGTGCTAGTAGGGGGGCACCCTTCTACGAGCAGTACTTC.